The 21 T cell receptor beta chains below come from one sample, sequenced in a study of vaccination and CD4 T cells after COVID-19. Sequencing of the DNA from cultured CD4+ T cells was carried out with the Oncomine TCR Beta short-read assay. TCRdb itself ran the PCR reads through MiXCR, one entry per CDR3 protein. The table includes about 14,000 distinct CDR3 sequences, roughly half detected once. Treatment described: roughly 11-day PBMC culture with coronavirus spike peptide pools or control peptides (ViraFEST assay). Antigens for these TCRs are unknown. Sequencing used CD4+ T cells from blood, cultured in vitro. All receptors come from a human donor who had recovered from COVID-19.

The J gene is TRBJ2-3, the V gene TRBV2, with 7 bases fitting TRBD2. The CDR3 spans 15 residues. The germline CDR1 and CDR2 sequences are SNHLY and FYNNEI. V lost 2 bases and J lost 2; bases outside the gene matches: 4. CDR3 bases: TGTGCCAGCAGTGAACGGCTAGCGGACACAGATACGCAGTATTTT. This encodes CASSERLADTDTQYF.

In its sample, this clonotype was seen a few times. This rearrangement joins TRBV11-3 to TRBJ2-3; 11 positions match TRBD2. The V gene end was trimmed by 5 bases and the J gene end by 2 bases; junction bases not matched to a gene: 3. The CDR3 has 15 residues. The germline V gene has CDR1 SGHNT and CDR2 YENEEA. In DNA form, the CDR3 reads TGTGCCAGCAGCAGGACTAGCGGGTTCACAGATACGCAGTATTTT. The encoded protein is CASSRTSGFTDTQYF.

In this sample, this clonotype turned up a few times. The gene calls are TRBV29-1 and TRBJ2-7; D perhaps matches TRBD2 (6 bases). This CDR3 contains 12 residues. CDR1 SQVTM and CDR2 ANQGSEA come from the germline V gene. Trimming took 4 bases from V and 5 from J, leaving 12 bases between them. The CDR3 here is CSVGPGVNEQYF. CDR3 nucleotides: TGCAGCGTTGGTCCGGGAGTTAACGAGCAGTACTTC.

This clonotype came up a few times. This sequence joins TRBV7-2 and TRBJ1-5; D is possibly TRBD1 (6 bases). V dropped 3 bases and J dropped 2 bases, with 14 bases sitting between them. This CDR3 is built from 16 residues. Germline-derived CDR1 and CDR2 are SGHTA and FQGNSA. The CDR3, as DNA: TGTGCCAGCAGCTTCTCAGGGGTCAGGCGCAATCAGCCCCAGCATTTT. Translation gives CASSFSGVRRNQPQHF. The full variable domain, its missing parts supplied by reference TRBV7-2 and TRBJ1-5, is GAGVSQSPSNKVTEKGKDVELRCDPISGHTALYWYRQSLGQGLEFLIYFQGNSAPDKSGLPSDRFSAERTGGSVSTLTIQRTQQEDSAVYLCASSFSGVRRNQPQHFGDGTRLSIL.

The rearrangement joins TRBV2 to TRBJ2-2, with a tentative D call TRBD2 (6 bases). V was clipped by 4 bases and J by 3 bases, with 12 bases between them. Per the germline V gene, CDR1 is SNHLY and CDR2 is FYNNEI. CDR3 length: 15 amino acids. CDR3 in DNA: TGTGCCAGCAGTGGGGACTTCAGTTACACCGGGGAGCTGTTTTTT. Protein: CASSGDFSYTGELFF.

This clonotype showed up just a few times. V and J are TRBV6-1 and TRBJ1-1; no definite D call. V lost 4 bases, J lost 0 bases, and 9 bases lay in between. This CDR3 region has 14 residues. Per the germline V gene, CDR1 is MNHNS and CDR2 is SASEGT. CDR3 sequence: CASSVLGMNTEAFF. CDR3 nucleotide sequence: TGTGCCAGCAGTGTCCTCGGGATGAACACTGAAGCTTTCTTT.

This clonotype occurred a few times. The CDR3 region is CASSPDGTSTDTQYF. CDR3 DNA sequence: TGTGCCAGCAGCCCTGACGGAACTAGCACAGATACGCAGTATTTT. The chain links TRBV7-6 to TRBJ2-3; D not resolved. This CDR3 has 15 residues. Germline CDR1 and CDR2: SGHVS and FNYEAQ. Trimming stripped 5 bases from V and 0 bases from J, with 12 bases between.

The chain has TRBV19 and TRBJ1-1; perhaps TRBD1 as D (6 bases). Trimming stripped 9 bases from V and 0 bases from J, with 17 bases between. Germline V gene lookup returns CDR1 LNHDA and CDR2 SQIVND (reference sequence). The CDR3 has 15 amino acids. As DNA, the CDR3 is TGTGCCAGCTACGAACAGGGAAGCGTGAACACTGAAGCTTTCTTT. Translated: CASYEQGSVNTEAFF.

In this sample, this clonotype turned up a few times. J is TRBJ1-6 and V is TRBV7-2; 8 bases map to TRBD1. The CDR3 spans 14 residues. V was clipped by 4 bases and J by 9 bases; unmatched bases: 5. CDR1 and CDR2 (germline): SGHTA, FQGNSA. CDR3 nucleotides: TGTGCCAGCAGCTCCAGGGGGCAAGGTTCACCCCTCCACTTT. Amino acid sequence: CASSSRGQGSPLHF.

The chain uses TRBV19 and TRBJ1-1; TRBD1 matches at 9 bases. The CDR3 length is 16 residues. V shed 3 bases and J 0 bases; nucleotides not matched to a gene: 5. CDR1 LNHDA and CDR2 SQIVND come from the germline V gene (reference sequence). CDR3 bases: TGTGCCAGTAGTATCCGGACAGGGGTGATGAACACTGAAGCTTTCTTT. Translated: CASSIRTGVMNTEAFF.

The rearrangement links TRBV7-8 to TRBJ2-7, with 7 bases identical to TRBD1. The germline V gene encodes CDR1 SGHVS and CDR2 FQNEAQ. The junction had 11 bases not matched to a gene; V was cut back by 5 bases and J by 7 bases. This CDR3 contains 14 residues. The DNA of the CDR3 is TGTGCCAGCAGCAGGGGGACAGTCCTTTCTGAGCAGTACTTC. Protein sequence: CASSRGTVLSEQYF. The whole variable domain, filled in from reference TRBV7-8 and TRBJ2-7, reads GAGVSQSPRYKVAKRGQDVALRCDPISGHVSLFWYQQALGQGPEFLTYFQNEAQLDKSGLPSDRFFAERPEGSVSTLKIQRTQQEDSAVYLCASSRGTVLSEQYFGPGTRLTVT.

The gene calls are TRBV20-1 and TRBJ2-7, with 8 nucleotides matching TRBD1. CDR1 and CDR2 (germline): DFQATT, SNEGSKA (reference sequence). This CDR3 has 14 amino acids. The J segment lost 3 bases and the V segment lost 6 bases, leaving 10 bases of the junction unmatched. CDR3 loop: CSAENRDRNYEQYF. Written as DNA, the CDR3 is TGCAGTGCGGAAAACCGGGACAGGAACTACGAGCAGTACTTC.

The genes are TRBV30 and TRBJ2-7; TRBD2 agrees at 12 bases. After removal of 5 bases from V and 0 bases from J, the junction contained 5 bases not matched to a gene. CDR3 size: 15 residues. Per the germline V gene, CDR1 is GTSNPN and CDR2 is SVGIG (reference sequence). The CDR3 sequence is CAWGGLAGLSYEQYF. The CDR3 DNA reads as TGTGCCTGGGGGGGACTAGCGGGCCTCTCCTACGAGCAGTACTTC.

The chain joins TRBV20-1 to TRBJ2-2; 7 bases agree with TRBD1. Losses at the gene ends were 1 base for V and 7 bases for J; bases not matched to a gene: 6. This CDR3 has 14 amino acids. The germline gives CDR1 DFQATT, CDR2 SNEGSKA (reference sequence). The CDR3 protein is CSARADRAGGELFF. For the CDR3, the DNA is TGCAGTGCTAGAGCCGACAGGGCTGGCGGGGAGCTGTTTTTT.

This clonotype showed up just a few times. V gene TRBV7-2 combines with J gene TRBJ1-5; weak D call: TRBD1 (5 bases). Looked up from germline, CDR1 is SGHTA and CDR2 is FQGNSA. The V gene lost 5 bases and the J gene lost 5 bases, with 16 bases spanning the gap. The CDR3 contains 15 residues. CDR3 DNA sequence: TGTGCCAGCAGCCTGGAGGTACAGGACTATCAGCCCCAGCATTTT. Amino acid sequence: CASSLEVQDYQPQHF.

This chain joins TRBV7-9 and TRBJ2-5; D is perhaps TRBD2 (5 bases). V was shortened by 0 bases and J by 7 bases, with 12 bases between the two germline ends. Germline-derived CDR1 and CDR2 are SEHNR and FQNEAQ (reference sequence). The CDR3 consists of 14 residues. Here the CDR3 reads CASSLASSGATQYF. The CDR3 DNA reads TGTGCCAGCAGCTTAGCATCCAGCGGAGCGACCCAGTACTTC.

V and J are TRBV19 and TRBJ2-7; 8 bases are a match to TRBD1. This CDR3 contains 14 residues. Trimming took 8 bases from V and 3 from J; bases not matched to a gene: 9. CDR1 and CDR2 (germline): LNHDA, SQIVND (reference sequence). The CDR3 DNA is TGTGCCAGTTCGTCCAGTGACAGGGGCTACGAGCAGTACTTC. Protein product: CASSSSDRGYEQYF.

The table lists this clonotype with a count of one. The rearrangement uses TRBV5-4 and TRBJ2-1; 13 bases fit TRBD2. The CDR3 runs 16 residues. The junction had 6 bases not matched to a gene; V was cut back by 1 base and J by 8 bases. The germline CDR1 and CDR2 sequences are SGHNT and YYREEE (reference sequence). The CDR3 DNA follows: TGTGCCAGCAGCTTGAGGACTAGCGGGAGTAGTGATGAGCAGTTCTTC. It encodes CASSLRTSGSSDEQFF.

The J gene is TRBJ2-3, the V gene TRBV6-1; D tentatively fits TRBD1 or TRBD2 (5 bases each). Germline V gene lookup returns CDR1 MNHNS and CDR2 SASEGT. The V end was cut by 7 bases, the J end by 5 bases, with 10 bases between. The CDR3 consists of 12 residues. CDR3 nucleotides: TGTGCCAGCAAGCAGGGAGTAGATACGCAGTATTTT. Its protein product is CASKQGVDTQYF.

The J gene is TRBJ2-7, the V gene TRBV27; 8 bases are shared with TRBD1. CDR1 MNHEY and CDR2 SMNVEV come from the germline V gene (reference sequence). V lost 5 bases and J lost 9; bases outside the gene matches: 9. This CDR3 has 13 residues. For the CDR3, the DNA is TGTGCCAGCAGTCCCTCAGACAGGGGCCGGCAGTACTTC. Its protein product is CASSPSDRGRQYF.

The chain combines TRBV7-8 with TRBJ2-7; D may be TRBD2 (5 bases). Per germline, CDR1 SGHVS and CDR2 FQNEAQ. The V and J ends lost 1 base and 6 bases respectively, with 16 bases between them. This CDR3 is built from 15 residues. This CDR3 reads CASSLVVFSRVEQYF. CDR3 DNA sequence: TGTGCCAGCAGCTTAGTGGTCTTCTCGAGGGTCGAGCAGTACTTC.